This is a list of T cell receptor beta chains from one sample in a study of blood T cell repertoires in COVID-19. Repertoires were generated with immunoSEQ multiplex PCR, while TCRdb's copy carries only in-frame clones and drops some. Of tens of thousands of clones detected, 65% to 80% appear once; the ten largest clones hold around 21%. Material for sequencing was peripheral blood. All receptors derive from a man aged 25-45 years with COVID-19, enrolled during active disease. Both conserved end residues are part of each CDR3. Fields, in order: V gene, J gene, clone size, D gene, CDR3 protein, CDR3 DNA. D genes are given only for firm matches. The listing skips clone size in some rows; elsewhere it reads once, few, many or a size class.

v_gene: TRBV3-1/TRBV3-2; j_gene: TRBJ2-3; abundance: -; d_gene: TRBD2; CDR3aa: CASSQDWTSGSTDTQYF; CDR3nt: TGTGCCAGCAGCCAGGACTGGACTAGCGGGAGCACAGATACGCAGTATTTT
v_gene: TRBV11-2; j_gene: TRBJ2-3; abundance: -; d_gene: TRBD2; CDR3aa: CASSLDLAGGSMGTQYF; CDR3nt: TGTGCCAGCAGCTTAGATTTAGCGGGAGGGTCTATGGGTACGCAGTATTTT
v_gene: TRBV30; j_gene: TRBJ2-7; abundance: once; d_gene: -; CDR3aa: CAWSGGPYEQYF; CDR3nt: TGTGCCTGGAGTGGCGGGCCCTACGAGCAGTACTTC
v_gene: TRBV27; j_gene: TRBJ2-3; abundance: -; d_gene: -; CDR3aa: CASSLDATFTDTQYF; CDR3nt: TGTGCCAGCAGTTTAGATGCGACTTTCACAGATACGCAGTATTTT
v_gene: TRBV12-3/TRBV12-4; j_gene: TRBJ2-2; abundance: -; d_gene: -; CDR3aa: CASSRREGGELFF; CDR3nt: TGTGCCAGCAGTCGCCGTGAGGGCGGGGAGCTGTTTTTT
v_gene: TRBV6-2/TRBV6-3; j_gene: TRBJ1-5; abundance: -; d_gene: -; CDR3aa: CASSLRQTNQPQHF; CDR3nt: TGTGCCAGCAGTCTCAGACAGACTAATCAGCCCCAGCATTTT
v_gene: TRBV6-6; j_gene: TRBJ1-2; abundance: -; d_gene: -; CDR3aa: CASSYTANYGYTF; CDR3nt: TGTGCCAGCAGTTACACAGCTAACTATGGCTACACCTTC
v_gene: TRBV29-1; j_gene: TRBJ1-1; abundance: -; d_gene: -; CDR3aa: CSVGMVGGAGWNTEAFF; CDR3nt: TGCAGCGTTGGCATGGTTGGGGGCGCCGGATGGAACACTGAAGCTTTCTTT
v_gene: TRBV19; j_gene: TRBJ2-1; abundance: -; d_gene: -; CDR3aa: CASSMDVAAYNEQFF; CDR3nt: TGTGCCAGTAGTATGGACGTAGCGGCCTACAATGAGCAGTTCTTC
v_gene: TRBV27; j_gene: TRBJ1-6; abundance: few; d_gene: TRBD1; CDR3aa: CASSLDRGGSPLHF; CDR3nt: TGTGCCAGCAGTCTTGACAGGGGAGGTTCACCCCTCCACTTT
v_gene: TRBV28; j_gene: TRBJ1-4; abundance: -; d_gene: TRBD1; CDR3aa: CASRRTGAGNEKLFF; CDR3nt: TGTGCCAGCAGACGCACAGGGGCCGGTAATGAAAAACTGTTTTTT
v_gene: TRBV19; j_gene: TRBJ2-3; abundance: -; d_gene: -; CDR3aa: CASSILFSSTDTQYF; CDR3nt: TGTGCCAGTAGTATACTTTTCTCTAGCACAGATACGCAGTATTTT
v_gene: TRBV6-6; j_gene: TRBJ1-3; abundance: -; d_gene: -; CDR3aa: CASSTMAGSGNTIYF; CDR3nt: TGTGCCAGCAGCACGATGGCAGGCTCTGGAAACACCATATATTTT
v_gene: TRBV5-5; j_gene: TRBJ2-7; abundance: few; d_gene: TRBD1; CDR3aa: CASSWTGGERNEQYF; CDR3nt: TGTGCCAGCAGTTGGACAGGGGGCGAAAGGAACGAGCAGTACTTC
v_gene: TRBV4-3; j_gene: TRBJ1-2; abundance: -; d_gene: -; CDR3aa: CASSQSTGANYGYTF; CDR3nt: TGCGCCAGCAGCCAATCTACAGGAGCTAACTATGGCTACACCTTC
v_gene: TRBV7-9; j_gene: TRBJ2-7; abundance: -; d_gene: TRBD2; CDR3aa: CASSSALAGALGEQYF; CDR3nt: TGTGCCAGCAGCTCCGCCTTAGCGGGAGCCCTCGGAGAGCAGTACTTC
v_gene: TRBV7-6; j_gene: TRBJ2-5; abundance: few; d_gene: -; CDR3aa: CASSMAGETQYF; CDR3nt: TGTGCCAGCAGCATGGCCGGGGAGACCCAGTACTTC
v_gene: TRBV4-3; j_gene: TRBJ2-1; abundance: -; d_gene: -; CDR3aa: CASSQDPSVYNEQFF; CDR3nt: TGCGCCAGCAGCCAAGATCCCTCGGTTTACAATGAGCAGTTCTTC
v_gene: TRBV5-6; j_gene: TRBJ2-2; abundance: -; d_gene: TRBD2; CDR3aa: CASSLGGLAGNTGELFF; CDR3nt: TGTGCCAGCAGCTTGGGGGGACTAGCGGGTAACACCGGGGAGCTGTTTTTT
v_gene: TRBV10-3; j_gene: TRBJ2-1; abundance: -; d_gene: TRBD1; CDR3aa: CAIRLDRGGYNEQFF; CDR3nt: TGTGCCATCAGACTAGACAGGGGAGGCTACAATGAGCAGTTCTTC
v_gene: TRBV4-2; j_gene: TRBJ2-6; abundance: once; d_gene: -; CDR3aa: CASSQEGGQSPLWANVLTF; CDR3nt: TGTGCCAGCAGCCAAGAGGGGGGACAGTCCCCTCTCTGGGCCAACGTCCTGACTTTC
v_gene: TRBV7-9; j_gene: TRBJ1-2; abundance: -; d_gene: -; CDR3aa: CASSLDREIRGYTF; CDR3nt: TGTGCCAGCAGCTTAGACAGGGAAATTCGGGGCTACACCTTC
v_gene: TRBV27; j_gene: TRBJ2-7; abundance: -; d_gene: TRBD2; CDR3aa: CASSLGGLSYEQYF; CDR3nt: TGTGCCAGCAGTTTAGGGGGACTATCCTACGAGCAGTACTTC
v_gene: TRBV4-2; j_gene: TRBJ2-7; abundance: -; d_gene: TRBD2; CDR3aa: CASSPESGLSGLAGVYEQYF; CDR3nt: TGTGCCAGCAGCCCTGAATCGGGCCTCTCGGGACTAGCGGGGGTCTACGAGCAGTACTTC
v_gene: TRBV10-3; j_gene: TRBJ2-7; abundance: -; d_gene: TRBD1; CDR3aa: CAISEPGTGFKLGLEQYF; CDR3nt: TGTGCCATCAGTGAGCCCGGGACAGGGTTCAAGTTGGGGCTCGAGCAGTACTTC
v_gene: TRBV4-3; j_gene: TRBJ1-1; abundance: -; d_gene: TRBD1; CDR3aa: CASSQAGTANTEAFF; CDR3nt: TGCGCCAGCAGCCAAGCCGGGACAGCGAACACTGAAGCTTTCTTT